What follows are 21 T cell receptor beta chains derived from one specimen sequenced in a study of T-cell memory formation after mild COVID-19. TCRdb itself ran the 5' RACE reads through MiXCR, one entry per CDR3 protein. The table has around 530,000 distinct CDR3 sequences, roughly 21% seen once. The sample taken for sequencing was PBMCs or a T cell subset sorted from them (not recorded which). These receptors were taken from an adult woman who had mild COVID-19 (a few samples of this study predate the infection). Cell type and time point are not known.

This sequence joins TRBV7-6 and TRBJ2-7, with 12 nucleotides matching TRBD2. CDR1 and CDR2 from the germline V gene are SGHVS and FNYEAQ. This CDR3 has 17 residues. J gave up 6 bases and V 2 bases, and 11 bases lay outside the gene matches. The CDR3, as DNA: TGTGCCAGCAGCTTACCGGCTCTAGCGGGGGGGCCATCCGAGCAGTACTTC. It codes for CASSLPALAGGPSEQYF.

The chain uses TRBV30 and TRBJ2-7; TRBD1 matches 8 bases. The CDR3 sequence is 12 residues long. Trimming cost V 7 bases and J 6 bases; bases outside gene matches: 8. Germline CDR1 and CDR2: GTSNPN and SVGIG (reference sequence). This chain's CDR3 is CALRTGLSEQYF. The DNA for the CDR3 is TGTGCCTTACGGACAGGGTTATCCGAGCAGTACTTC.

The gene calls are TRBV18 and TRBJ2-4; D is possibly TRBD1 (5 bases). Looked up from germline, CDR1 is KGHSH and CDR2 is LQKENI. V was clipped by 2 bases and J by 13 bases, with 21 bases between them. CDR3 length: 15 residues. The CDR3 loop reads CASSPTQVVGALQYF. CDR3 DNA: TGTGCCAGCTCACCAACACAGGTTGTAGGGGCTCTACAGTACTTC. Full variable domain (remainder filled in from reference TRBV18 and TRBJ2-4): NAGVMQNPRHLVRRRGQEARLRCSPMKGHSHVYWYRQLPEEGLKFMVYLQKENIIDESGMPKERFSAEFPKEGPSILRIQQVVRGDSAAYFCASSPTQVVGALQYFGAGTRLSVL.

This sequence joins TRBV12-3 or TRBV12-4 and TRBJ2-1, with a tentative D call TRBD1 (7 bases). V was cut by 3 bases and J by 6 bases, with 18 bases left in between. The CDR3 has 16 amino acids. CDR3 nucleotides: TGTGCCAGCAGTTTTGCCCGACAGGGACTCGGCAATGAGCAGTTCTTC. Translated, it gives CASSFARQGLGNEQFF.

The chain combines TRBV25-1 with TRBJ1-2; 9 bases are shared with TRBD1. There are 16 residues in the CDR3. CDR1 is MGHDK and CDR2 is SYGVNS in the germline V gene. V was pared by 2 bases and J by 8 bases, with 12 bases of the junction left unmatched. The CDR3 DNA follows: TGTGCCAGCAGTGAAAGGAAGACGGACAGGGGTGGCGGCTACACCTTC. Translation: CASSERKTDRGGGYTF.

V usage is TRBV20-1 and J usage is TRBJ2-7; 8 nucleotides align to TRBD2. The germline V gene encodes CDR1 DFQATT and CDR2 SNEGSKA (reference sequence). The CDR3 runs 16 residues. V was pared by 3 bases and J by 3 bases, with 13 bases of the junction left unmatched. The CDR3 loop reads CSARRGSGGAVYEQYF. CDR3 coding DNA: TGCAGTGCTAGGAGAGGTTCGGGGGGGGCCGTCTACGAGCAGTACTTC.

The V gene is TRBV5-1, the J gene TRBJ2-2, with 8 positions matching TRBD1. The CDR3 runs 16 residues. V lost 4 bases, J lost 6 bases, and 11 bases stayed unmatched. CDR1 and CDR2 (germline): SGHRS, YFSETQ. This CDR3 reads CASSLLQGVMAGELFF. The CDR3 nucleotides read TGCGCCAGCAGCCTGTTACAGGGGGTGATGGCCGGGGAGCTGTTTTTT.

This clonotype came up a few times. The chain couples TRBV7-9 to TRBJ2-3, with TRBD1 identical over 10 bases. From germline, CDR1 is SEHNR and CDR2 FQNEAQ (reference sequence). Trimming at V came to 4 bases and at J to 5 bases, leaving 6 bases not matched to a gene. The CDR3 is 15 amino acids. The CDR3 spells CASSSGTGEEDTQYF. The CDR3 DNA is TGTGCCAGCAGCTCAGGGACAGGGGAGGAAGATACGCAGTATTTT.

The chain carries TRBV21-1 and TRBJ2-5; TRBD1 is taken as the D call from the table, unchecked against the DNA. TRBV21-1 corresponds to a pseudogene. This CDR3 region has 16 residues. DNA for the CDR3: TGTGCCAGCAGCAGTTCTTACCGGGACAGGGAAGAGACCCAGTACTTC. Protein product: CASSSSYRDREETQYF.

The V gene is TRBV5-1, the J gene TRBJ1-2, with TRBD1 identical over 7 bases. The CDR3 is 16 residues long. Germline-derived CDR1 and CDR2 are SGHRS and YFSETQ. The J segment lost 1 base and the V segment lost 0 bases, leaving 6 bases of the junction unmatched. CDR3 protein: CASSLVGQYFNYGYTF. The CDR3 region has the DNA TGCGCCAGCAGCTTGGTGGGACAGTACTTTAACTATGGCTACACCTTC. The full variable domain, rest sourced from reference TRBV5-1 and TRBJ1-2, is KAGVTQTPRYLIKTRGQQVTLSCSPISGHRSVSWYQQTPGQGLQFLFEYFSETQRNKGNFPGRFSGRQFSNSRSEMNVSTLELGDSALYLCASSLVGQYFNYGYTFGSGTRLTVV.

CDR3 region: CAISESYLGTSYVEQFF. The DNA of the CDR3 is TGTGCCATCAGTGAGTCCTACCTGGGGACTAGTTATGTTGAGCAGTTCTTC. This chain connects TRBV10-3 to TRBJ2-1, with 8 bases that match TRBD2. Trimming removed 0 bases from V and 9 bases from J; junction bases left unmatched: 13. There are 17 residues in the CDR3. Germline CDR1 reads ENHRY; CDR2 reads SYGVKD.

The CDR3 loop is CASSLSKTQYF. CDR3 DNA sequence: TGTGCCAGCAGTTTAAGTAAGACCCAGTACTTC. V usage is TRBV12-3 or TRBV12-4 and J usage is TRBJ2-5; D unresolved. CDR3 size: 11 residues. V was cut by 2 bases and J by 6 bases, with 4 bases left in between.

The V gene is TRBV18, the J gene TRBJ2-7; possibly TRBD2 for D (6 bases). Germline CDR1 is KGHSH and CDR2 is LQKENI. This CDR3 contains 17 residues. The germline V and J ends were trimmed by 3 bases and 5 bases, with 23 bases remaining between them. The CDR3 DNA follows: TGTGCCAGCTCACCCGGGGGACTCCTCAAGCCCTTGGACGAGCAGTACTTC. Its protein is CASSPGGLLKPLDEQYF. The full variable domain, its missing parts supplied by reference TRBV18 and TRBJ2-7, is NAGVMQNPRHLVRRRGQEARLRCSPMKGHSHVYWYRQLPEEGLKFMVYLQKENIIDESGMPKERFSAEFPKEGPSILRIQQVVRGDSAAYFCASSPGGLLKPLDEQYFGPGTRLTVT.

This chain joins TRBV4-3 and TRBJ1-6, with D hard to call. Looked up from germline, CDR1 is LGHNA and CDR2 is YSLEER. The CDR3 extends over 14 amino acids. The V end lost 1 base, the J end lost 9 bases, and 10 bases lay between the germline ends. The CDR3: CASSQGWGSSPLHF. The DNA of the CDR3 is TGCGCCAGCAGCCAAGGGTGGGGATCTTCACCCCTCCACTTT.

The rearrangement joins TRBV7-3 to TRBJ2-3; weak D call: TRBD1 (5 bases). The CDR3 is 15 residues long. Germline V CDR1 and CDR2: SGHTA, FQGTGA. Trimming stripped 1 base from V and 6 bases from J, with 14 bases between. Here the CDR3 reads CASSLMGPPTDTQYF. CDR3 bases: TGTGCCAGCAGCTTAATGGGGCCCCCCACCGATACGCAGTATTTT.

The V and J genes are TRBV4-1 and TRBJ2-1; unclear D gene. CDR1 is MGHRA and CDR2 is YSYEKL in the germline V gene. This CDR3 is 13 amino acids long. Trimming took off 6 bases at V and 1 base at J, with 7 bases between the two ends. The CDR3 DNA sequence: TGCGCCAGCAGTCGTAATTCCTACAATGAGCAGTTCTTC. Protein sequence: CASSRNSYNEQFF.

In DNA form, the CDR3 reads TGTGCCTGGAGTGCGGGACTAGCGGGACACGAGCAGTACTTC. Residues: CAWSAGLAGHEQYF. The chain recombines TRBV30 with TRBJ2-7; 13 bases line up with TRBD2. J lost 5 bases, V lost 1 base, and 2 bases had no gene match. Germline CDR1 reads GTSNPN; CDR2 reads SVGIG (reference sequence). This CDR3 region has 14 residues.

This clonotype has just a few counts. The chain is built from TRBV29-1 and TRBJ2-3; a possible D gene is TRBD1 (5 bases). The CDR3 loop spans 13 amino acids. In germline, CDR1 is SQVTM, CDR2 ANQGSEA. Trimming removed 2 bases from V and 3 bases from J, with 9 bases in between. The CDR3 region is CSVEKGQTDTQYF. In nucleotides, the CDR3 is TGCAGCGTTGAAAAGGGGCAGACAGATACGCAGTATTTT.

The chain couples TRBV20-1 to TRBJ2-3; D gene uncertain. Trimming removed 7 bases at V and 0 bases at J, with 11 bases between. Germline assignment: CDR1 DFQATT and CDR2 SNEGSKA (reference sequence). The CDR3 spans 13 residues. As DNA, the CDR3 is TGCAGTGGTCTGCTAGGGAGCACAGATACGCAGTATTTT. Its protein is CSGLLGSTDTQYF.

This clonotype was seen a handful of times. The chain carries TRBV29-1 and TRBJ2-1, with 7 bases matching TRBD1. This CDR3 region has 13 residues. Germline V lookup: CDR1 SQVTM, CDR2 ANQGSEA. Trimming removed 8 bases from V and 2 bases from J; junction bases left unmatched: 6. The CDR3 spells CSTRDRAYNEQFF. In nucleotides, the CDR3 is TGCAGCACCCGGGACAGAGCCTACAATGAGCAGTTCTTC.

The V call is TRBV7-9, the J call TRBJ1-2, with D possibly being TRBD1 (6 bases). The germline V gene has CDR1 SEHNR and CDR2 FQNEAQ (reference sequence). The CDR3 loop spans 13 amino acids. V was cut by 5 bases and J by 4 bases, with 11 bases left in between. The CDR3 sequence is CASSIDRLYGYTF. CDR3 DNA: TGTGCCAGCAGCATCGACAGGCTCTATGGCTACACCTTC.